This is a list of T cell receptor beta chains from one sample in a study of control samples from healthy donors and cancer patients. Some clones are missing from TCRdb's copy, which holds only in-frame ones; the method was immunoSEQ multiplex PCR. This table has about 160,000 clones, roughly 95% appearing once. The material sequenced was blood. These receptors all come from a woman younger than 45 in good health. The CDR3 runs from the conserved cysteine through the conserved F or W. A D gene is named only where the DNA matches it firmly. Expanded clones are given a class, and other clones once, few, many or no size at all.

V,size,D,J,CDR3,DNA
TRBV27,-,-,TRBJ2-3,CASSLDGTTDTQYF,TGTGCCAGCAGTTTAGACGGTACCACAGATACGCAGTATTTT
TRBV3-1/TRBV3-2,-,-,TRBJ1-6,CASSQGATHSPLHF,TGTGCCAGCAGCCAAGGGGCGACCCATTCACCCCTCCACTTT
TRBV30,-,-,TRBJ1-5,CAWSPGGAGQPQHF,TGTGCCTGGAGTCCCGGGGGGGCGGGTCAGCCCCAGCATTTT
TRBV5-5,once,TRBD1,TRBJ1-6,CASSSGQGSAYNSPLHF,TGTGCCAGCAGCTCCGGACAGGGGAGCGCCTATAATTCACCCCTCCACTTT
TRBV5-6,-,-,TRBJ1-1,CASSSGAGTEAFF,TGTGCCAGCAGCTCAGGGGCGGGCACTGAAGCTTTCTTT
TRBV28,-,-,TRBJ2-5,CASSSLRPPGYF,TGTGCCAGCAGTTCTCTCCGGCCACCAGGGTACTTC
TRBV3-1/TRBV3-2,-,-,TRBJ2-3,CASSQRDQDTQYF,TGTGCCAGCAGCCAAAGGGACCAAGATACGCAGTATTTT
TRBV10-3,-,-,TRBJ2-7,CAISESRISYEQYF,TGTGCCATCAGTGAGTCCAGGATCTCCTACGAGCAGTACTTC
TRBV30,-,-,TRBJ2-7,CAWRRIEREQYF,TGTGCCTGGAGGCGCATAGAGCGCGAGCAGTACTTC
TRBV28,-,TRBD1,TRBJ2-7,CASSKRTGGYEQYF,TGTGCCAGCAGTAAAAGGACAGGGGGCTACGAGCAGTACTTC
TRBV2,-,-,TRBJ1-3,CASRTLGGGSGNTIYF,TGTGCCAGCAGGACACTGGGGGGGGGCTCTGGAAACACCATATATTTT
TRBV9,-,-,TRBJ1-2,CASSPDSNYGYTF,TGTGCCAGCAGCCCGGACAGTAACTATGGCTACACCTTC
TRBV18,-,-,TRBJ1-5,CASSDGPNSNQPQHF,TGTGCCAGCTCCGATGGACCTAATAGCAATCAGCCCCAGCATTTT
TRBV2,-,-,TRBJ1-2,CASSEWKWGYGYTF,TGTGCCAGCAGTGAGTGGAAATGGGGCTATGGCTACACCTTC
TRBV30,-,TRBD1,TRBJ1-5,CAWSPGQGGQPQHF,TGTGCCTGGAGTCCCGGACAGGGGGGGCAGCCCCAGCATTTT
TRBV21-1,once,-,TRBJ1-4,CASSAGGRVINEKLFF,TGTGCCAGCAGCGCAGGGGGGAGGGTGATTAATGAAAAACTGTTTTTT
TRBV7-2,-,-,TRBJ2-3,CASSGTFTDTQYF,TGTGCCAGCAGCGGGACTTTCACAGATACGCAGTATTTT
TRBV11-2,-,-,TRBJ1-1,CASSPSTGLNTEAFF,TGTGCCAGCAGCCCCTCGACAGGACTGAACACTGAAGCTTTCTTT
TRBV18,-,TRBD1,TRBJ1-6,CASSPIMDRGNSPLHF,TGTGCCAGCTCACCGATAATGGACAGGGGTAATTCACCCCTCCACTTT
TRBV5-8,-,-,TRBJ2-7,CASSLEGGVEQYF,TGTGCCAGCAGCTTGGAAGGAGGGGTCGAGCAGTACTTC
TRBV28,-,-,TRBJ2-2,CASRPLTGEGTGELFF,TGTGCCAGCAGACCCTTGACAGGGGAGGGGACCGGGGAGCTGTTTTTT
TRBV28,-,-,TRBJ1-1,CASSFGTTNTEAFF,TGTGCCAGCAGTTTCGGGACAACGAACACTGAAGCTTTCTTT
TRBV12-5,once,-,TRBJ2-1,CASGPFRYGGGSTDEQFF,TGTGCTAGTGGCCCATTCCGGTATGGGGGCGGATCTACTGATGAGCAGTTCTTC
TRBV11-3,-,TRBD2,TRBJ2-2,CASSPRLASHTGELFF,TGTGCCAGCAGCCCGCGACTAGCGTCGCACACCGGGGAGCTGTTTTTT
TRBV19,-,-,TRBJ2-1,CASSWGGGAGETRVEQFF,TGTGCCAGTAGTTGGGGAGGGGGCGCTGGCGAGACCCGGGTTGAGCAGTTCTTC
TRBV5-5,-,-,TRBJ1-5,CASSPGTAGNQPQHF,TGTGCCAGCAGCCCCGGGACGGCTGGCAATCAGCCCCAGCATTTT
TRBV19,-,TRBD1,TRBJ1-2,CASSIATGTGNYGYTF,TGTGCCAGTAGTATAGCCACCGGGACAGGGAACTATGGCTACACCTTC
TRBV11-2,-,-,TRBJ1-2,CASSLDSGAFNYGYTF,TGTGCCAGCAGCTTAGATTCAGGGGCTTTTAACTATGGCTACACCTTC
TRBV4-1,-,-,TRBJ1-1,CASSQVGNTEAFF,TGCGCCAGCAGCCAAGTAGGGAACACTGAAGCTTTCTTT